Listed here are 15 T cell receptor beta chains from one sample, sequenced in a study of blood T cell repertoires in COVID-19. The repertoire was sequenced with immunoSEQ multiplex PCR; TCRdb's copy has only in-frame clones and lacks some. The repertoire holds 200,000 to 250,000 clones, with roughly 86% as singletons. The sequencing input was peripheral blood. These receptors came from a woman aged 55-70 years who had recovered from COVID-19.

The J gene is TRBJ2-7, the V gene TRBV27; unclear D gene. V dropped 2 bases and J dropped 0 bases, with 11 bases sitting between them. The CDR3 runs 15 residues. Germline V lookup: CDR1 MNHEY, CDR2 SMNVEV (reference sequence). CDR3 amino acids: CASSLLTRSSYEQYF. CDR3 sequence (DNA): TGTGCCAGCAGTTTACTGACACGAAGCTCCTACGAGCAGTACTTC.

This chain links TRBV7-2 with TRBJ1-3; D call uncertain. CDR1 SGHTA and CDR2 FQGNSA come from the germline V gene. The CDR3 has 15 amino acids. V was shortened by 5 bases and J by 0 bases, with 11 bases between the two germline ends. The CDR3 is CASSPHGSSGNTIYF. CDR3 DNA sequence: TGTGCCAGCAGCCCTCACGGGAGCTCTGGAAACACCATATATTTT.

The V gene is TRBV4-2, the J gene TRBJ2-5, with 7 bases fitting TRBD2. Germline V gene sequence: CDR1 LGHNA, CDR2 YNFKEQ. The CDR3 is 17 residues long. V gave up 1 base and J gave up 5 bases; unmatched junction bases: 13. The CDR3 region is CASSQAFPSGWEETQYF. The CDR3 bases are TGTGCCAGCAGCCAAGCTTTCCCTAGCGGATGGGAGGAGACCCAGTACTTC.

This chain links TRBV28 with TRBJ2-7; 9 bases fit TRBD2. Trimming cost V 2 bases and J 3 bases; bases outside gene matches: 5. This CDR3 has 15 amino acids. CDR1 MDHEN and CDR2 SYDVKM come from the germline V gene. CDR3 in DNA: TGTGCCAGCAGTTTAGAGCGGGGGGCTTACTACGAGCAGTACTTC. Amino acid sequence: CASSLERGAYYEQYF.

The rearrangement uses TRBV10-3 and TRBJ2-4, with a tentative D call TRBD2 (6 bases). Per germline, CDR1 ENHRY and CDR2 SYGVKD. The ends were cut back, 9 bases at V and 6 bases at J, with 24 bases in the middle. This CDR3 contains 16 residues. The CDR3, as DNA: TGTGCCATGGCCGACCCAACTGTTGGGGGGACAAACATTCAGTACTTC. Protein product: CAMADPTVGGTNIQYF.

CDR3 loop: CSVGTGGLAQPQHF. CDR3 DNA: TGCAGCGTTGGGACAGGGGGTCTCGCTCAGCCCCAGCATTTT. V usage is TRBV29-1 and J usage is TRBJ1-5; TRBD1 agrees at 10 bases. With 4 bases clipped from V and 6 bases from J, the junction kept 6 bases outside the gene matches. The germline CDR1 and CDR2 sequences are SQVTM and ANQGSEA. This CDR3 comprises 14 residues.

V gene TRBV20-1 combines with J gene TRBJ2-1; D not resolved. The CDR3 is 11 residues long. Germline values: CDR1 DFQATT, CDR2 SNEGSKA (reference sequence). Trimming stripped 6 bases from V and 8 bases from J, with 11 bases between. Written as DNA, the CDR3 is TGCAGTGCCCAATACACATATGAGCAGTTCTTC. This codes for CSAQYTYEQFF.

V is TRBV9 and J is TRBJ1-1, with 8 nucleotides matching TRBD1. After removal of 4 bases from V and 5 bases from J, the junction contained 7 bases not matched to a gene. Germline assignment: CDR1 SGDLS and CDR2 YYNGEE. CDR3 length: 14 amino acids. Here the CDR3 reads CASSSETGGTEAFF. The CDR3 DNA follows: TGTGCCAGCAGCTCTGAAACAGGGGGGACTGAAGCTTTCTTT.

The chain combines TRBV27 with TRBJ1-2; D is ambiguous. The CDR3 loop spans 16 amino acids. Germline V CDR1 and CDR2: MNHEY, SMNVEV (reference sequence). The V and J ends lost 6 bases and 5 bases respectively, with 22 bases between them. CDR3: CASSPKREPRVYGYTF. As DNA, the CDR3 is TGTGCCAGCAGCCCGAAAAGGGAGCCCCGTGTGTATGGCTACACCTTC.

The V and J genes are TRBV5-1 and TRBJ2-5; 9 positions match TRBD2. The junction had 8 bases not matched to a gene; V was cut back by 1 base and J by 1 base. Looked up from germline, CDR1 is SGHRS and CDR2 is YFSETQ. CDR3 size: 17 residues. CDR3 sequence reads: CASSLIGGGAFQETQYF. The CDR3 nucleotides read TGCGCCAGCAGCTTGATCGGCGGGGGGGCCTTCCAAGAGACCCAGTACTTC.

V is TRBV5-4 and J is TRBJ1-2, with 8 bases that match TRBD1. V was clipped by 2 bases and J by 0 bases; unmatched bases: 9. The CDR3 consists of 17 residues. Germline lookup yields CDR1 SGHNT and CDR2 YYREEE (reference sequence). The CDR3 reads CASSLGQGGSTNYGYTF. DNA for the CDR3: TGTGCCAGCAGCTTAGGACAGGGAGGATCCACTAACTATGGCTACACCTTC.

A few counts support this clone. The chain couples TRBV19 to TRBJ1-2, with a possible D match to TRBD1 (5 bases). CDR1 and CDR2 from the germline V gene are LNHDA and SQIVND (reference sequence). Deletions cut 7 bases from V and 2 bases from J, with 11 bases between. CDR3 length equals 13 residues. CDR3 in DNA: TGTGCCAGTACCAGGACACTCAACTATGGCTACACCTTC. The encoded protein is CASTRTLNYGYTF.

This chain uses TRBV11-2 with TRBJ1-1; D possibly corresponds to TRBD1 (5 bases). This CDR3 is built from 15 residues. CDR1 is SGHAT and CDR2 is FQNNGV in the germline V gene. The ends were cut back, 5 bases at V and 4 bases at J, with 17 bases in the middle. The CDR3 DNA sequence: TGTGCCAGCAGCCTCCAGGGATTGGGAGGCACTGAAGCTTTCTTT. Its translation: CASSLQGLGGTEAFF.

The chain couples TRBV15 to TRBJ2-5; maybe TRBD1 (5 bases). The germline CDR1 and CDR2 sequences are LNHNV and YYDKDF (reference sequence). This CDR3 is 16 amino acids long. Trimming stripped 0 bases from V and 5 bases from J, with 16 bases between. CDR3 nucleotide sequence: TGTGCCACCAGCAGAGACAGGGTCATCGTAGGGGAGACCCAGTACTTC. Encoded protein: CATSRDRVIVGETQYF.

The CDR3 is CASSLPAQGPEAFF. Here the CDR3 DNA reads TGTGCCAGCTCACTCCCCGCACAGGGGCCTGAAGCTTTCTTT. The genes are TRBV18 and TRBJ1-1, with TRBD1 matching over 7 bases. The V gene end was trimmed by 4 bases and the J gene end by 6 bases; junction bases not matched to a gene: 8. The CDR3 extends over 14 amino acids. Germline assignment: CDR1 KGHSH and CDR2 LQKENI.